These 14 T cell receptor beta chains came from one sample sequenced in a study of OX40 agonist ivuxolimab in advanced cancers. Assay: immunoSEQ multiplex PCR; the TCRdb copy retains only in-frame clones and omits some. In the table there are 95,000 to 100,000 clones, just under 95% of which are singletons. The sample here was CD4+ or CD8+ T cells sorted from blood, taken in a trial of the OX40 agonist ivuxolimab. Receptors originate from an adult with an advanced solid tumor such as melanoma, head and neck, liver or kidney cancer.

The chain recombines TRBV11-3 with TRBJ2-1; D might be TRBD1 or TRBD2, each matching 5 bases. V lost 5 bases and J lost 2, with 19 bases in between. CDR3 size: 17 residues. Germline lookup yields CDR1 SGHNT and CDR2 YENEEA. CDR3 residues: CASSGAPGGLTYNEQFF. DNA of the CDR3: TGTGCCAGCAGCGGGGCTCCGGGCGGGCTTACCTACAATGAGCAGTTCTTC.

The chain carries TRBV2 and TRBJ1-2; the match to TRBD1 covers 7 bases. With V trimmed by 6 bases and J by 5 bases, 9 bases remained unmatched. The CDR3 spans 14 residues. Per the germline V gene, CDR1 is SNHLY and CDR2 is FYNNEI. The CDR3 DNA is TGTGCCAGCAGCCCCAGGGGGGACATTTATGGCTACACCTTC. This translates into CASSPRGDIYGYTF.

The CDR3 DNA reads TGTGCCAGCAGTACCAGAGGGGGCTATGGCTACACCTTC. It translates to CASSTRGGYGYTF. The V and J genes are TRBV28 and TRBJ1-2; the D gene is possibly TRBD1 (6 bases). Germline V lookup: CDR1 MDHEN, CDR2 SYDVKM. This CDR3 comprises 13 residues. The V end lost 5 bases, the J end lost 4 bases, and 11 bases lay between the germline ends.

This chain uses TRBV30 with TRBJ1-4, with D perhaps matching TRBD1 (6 bases). Germline-derived CDR1 and CDR2 are GTSNPN and SVGIG (reference sequence). The CDR3 runs 16 residues. The ends were cut back, 6 bases at V and 3 bases at J, with 20 bases in the middle. The CDR3 sequence is CACYTGSSLSNEKLFF. Here the CDR3 DNA reads TGTGCCTGTTACACAGGGTCCTCTCTTTCTAATGAAAAACTGTTTTTT.

This clone was observed a single time. The J gene is TRBJ2-3, the V gene TRBV11-3; D remains ambiguous. Trimming stripped 3 bases from V and 4 bases from J, with 8 bases between. The germline gives CDR1 SGHNT, CDR2 YENEEA. The CDR3 is 13 residues long. The CDR3 nucleotides are TGTGCCAGCAGCTTTAATGAGGCAGATACGCAGTATTTT. The encoded protein is CASSFNEADTQYF.

This sequence joins TRBV6-5 and TRBJ2-1; 9 bases map to TRBD1. The ends lost 5 bases at V and 8 bases at J; junction bases unmatched: 10. From germline, CDR1 is MNHEY and CDR2 SVGAGI. The CDR3 extends over 15 amino acids. The DNA of the CDR3 is TGTGCCAGCAGTCTCCGGGACAGGGTCAGGGATGAGCAGTTCTTC. It translates to CASSLRDRVRDEQFF.

With regard to this clone: Other DNA sequences in the sample encode the same CDR3. The chain couples TRBV6-6 to TRBJ1-6, with 9 bases lining up with TRBD1. J gave up 7 bases and V 6 bases, and 4 bases lay outside the gene matches. Per germline, CDR1 MNHNY and CDR2 SVGAGI (reference sequence). This CDR3 spans 14 amino acids. As DNA, the CDR3 is TGTGCCAGCAGCAGGGACAGGGTAAATTCACCCCTCCACTTT. Residues: CASSRDRVNSPLHF.

V is TRBV19 and J is TRBJ1-5, with D perhaps TRBD1 (5 bases). The V gene's germline CDR1 is LNHDA and CDR2 SQIVND (reference sequence). The CDR3 extends over 16 amino acids. The V gene lost 5 bases and the J gene lost 6 bases, with 20 bases spanning the gap. DNA of the CDR3: TGTGCCAGTAGTGCGATCGGAGGGGCCCTTTCTCAGCCCCAGCATTTT. Its translation is CASSAIGGALSQPQHF.

To note about this clone: The same CDR3 arises from other DNA sequences in this sample as well. This rearrangement joins TRBV20-1 to TRBJ2-3, with unresolved D. Deletions cut 5 bases from V and 0 bases from J, with 3 bases between. The germline V gene has CDR1 DFQATT and CDR2 SNEGSKA (reference sequence). This CDR3 region has 11 residues. CDR3 DNA sequence: TGCAGTGCTTCTAGCACAGATACGCAGTATTTT. Its protein is CSASSTDTQYF.

The chain uses TRBV7-9 and TRBJ1-3; maybe TRBD1 (5 bases). Trimming cost V 5 bases and J 2 bases, with 10 bases left between them. The germline V gene encodes CDR1 SEHNR and CDR2 FQNEAQ (reference sequence). The CDR3 consists of 14 residues. CDR3 in amino acids: CASSPMGAGNTIYF. CDR3 nucleotides: TGTGCCAGCAGCCCGATGGGGGCTGGAAACACCATATATTTT. Filled out from reference TRBV7-9 and TRBJ1-3, the complete variable domain reads DTGVSQNPRHKITKRGQNVTFRCDPISEHNRLYWYRQTLGQGPEFLTYFQNEAQLEKSRLLSDRFSAERPKGSFSTLEIQRTEQGDSAMYLCASSPMGAGNTIYFGEGSWLTVV.

The V gene is TRBV6-5, the J gene TRBJ1-2; TRBD1 agrees at 9 bases. Germline V gene sequence: CDR1 MNHEY, CDR2 SVGAGI. J gave up 4 bases and V 4 bases, and 10 bases lay outside the gene matches. The CDR3 is 16 residues long. For the CDR3, the DNA is TGTGCCAGCAGTTGGATCCCGGGACAGGGCGGCTATGGCTACACCTTC. This gives the protein CASSWIPGQGGYGYTF.

This clone was picked up one time. The chain couples TRBV6-5 to TRBJ1-5, with 10 bases that match TRBD1. This CDR3 spans 14 amino acids. After removal of 6 bases from V and 6 bases from J, the junction contained 5 bases not matched to a gene. Germline loops: CDR1 MNHEY, CDR2 SVGAGI. The CDR3 protein is CASRGQGKVQPQHF. The CDR3 DNA reads TGTGCCAGCAGGGGACAGGGGAAGGTTCAGCCCCAGCATTTT.

V gene TRBV28 combines with J gene TRBJ1-5, with a possible D match to TRBD1 (6 bases). The V gene's germline CDR1 is MDHEN and CDR2 SYDVKM. V was clipped by 4 bases and J by 7 bases, with 17 bases between them. The CDR3 extends over 15 amino acids. CDR3 in amino acids: CASSSVTGVNQPQHF. In nucleotides, the CDR3 is TGTGCCAGCAGTTCTGTGACAGGCGTTAACCAGCCCCAGCATTTT. Drawing the rest from reference TRBV28 and TRBJ1-5, the complete variable domain is DVKVTQSSRYLVKRTGEKVFLECVQDMDHENMFWYRQDPGLGLRLIYFSYDVKMKEKGDIPEGYSVSREKKERFSLILESASTNQTSMYLCASSSVTGVNQPQHFGDGTRLSIL.

The genes are TRBV19 and TRBJ2-5; 9 bases are shared with TRBD1. J lost 7 bases, V lost 4 bases, and 10 bases had no gene match. The CDR3 extends over 15 amino acids. From germline, CDR1 is LNHDA and CDR2 SQIVND (reference sequence). As DNA, the CDR3 is TGTGCCAGTAGTAGGGCGGGACAGGGAGGAGTGACCCAGTACTTC. Its translation: CASSRAGQGGVTQYF.